This TCR beta chain is drawn from a study of shared clonotypes between healthy human individuals (TCRdb year 2020). As for the study more broadly: A couple of women and a few men aged 18 to 49 years were included in the cohort. Per donor, three plates each were used for CD4 naive and CD4 memory, two for CD8 naive, and one for CD8 memory. Leukapheresis yielded between about 0.94 and 9.5 billion PBMCs per donor. Blood TCR repertoires of roughly five healthy adults were deeply sequenced to estimate repertoire size and the extent of clonotype sharing between individuals. To increase sequencing depth and limit assay-specific biases, TCR repertoire library preparation and sequencing were carried out by different laboratories using diverse techniques.

General study outcomes and caveats: Pairwise subsampling led to the expectation that sequencing depth would affect the degree of clonotype sharing among donors. The genetic and exposure-history diversity represented was limited by the small number of donors. Sampling was restricted to blood, and TCR repertoires in tissue are likely to differ from TCR repertoires in blood. Compared with non-shared clonotypes, the clonotypes found in all four sorted-subset donors had higher generation probabilities. Estimated clonotype richness was generally larger for naive than for memory subsets. Incomplete sequencing was indicated by rarefaction of sorted-subset datasets, despite the large sequencing depth. Sharing across a few donors was observed for around 5% of naive CD4, over 3% of naive CD8, 2% to 2.5% of memory CD4, and roughly 0.43% of memory CD8 clonotypes.

The donors were healthy, HIV-negative adults with no recently reported acute infections or vaccinations. Every donor was a Caucasian adult living in Nashville, Tennessee, USA. CD4+ T cells were enriched by magnetic negative selection, after which naive cells were positively selected on CD45RA and the negative fraction was taken as the memory subset. Blood was collected by leukapheresis, and PBMCs were isolated by Ficoll-Histopaque density gradient centrifugation and then cryopreserved in liquid nitrogen vapor phase. Analytical flow cytometry was used to check the purity and quantity of every magnetically sorted T cell population. Genomic DNA was isolated from each sorted fraction and quantified by UV absorbance on a Nanodrop 2000c. A remark on this clone: It lacks a known antigen. No much larger clone exists at a distance of one base, and base qualities are not known.

TCR CDR3 regions were amplified from genomic DNA by multiplex PCR using the deep immunoSEQ assay. For each cell subset, the extracted genomic DNA was distributed evenly across all wells of several immunoSEQ 96-well plates, and each plate served as one replicate. For sorted subsets, about 210 ng of genomic DNA, equivalent to 30,000 or so T cell genomes, went into each replicate PCR. The purified libraries were quantified using a Qubit 3.0 fluorometer, sized with a Bioanalyzer 2100, and then quantified again using the KAPA Library Quantification kit. Every immunoSEQ 96-well plate was sequenced on a dedicated single-read 150-cycle Illumina NextSeq 550 flow cell. As for the original processing: Because only junctional sequences without quality scores were contained in the immunoSEQ output, filtering matching that applied to full-length reads could not be performed. To assign V/J genes and CDR3, sequences were annotated using PyIR, a Python wrapper for IgBLAST v1.9, with IMGT germline references. Any read was removed if the V/J assignment was weak (E-value above 1e-6), the CDR3 was missing, or the read contained stop codons, out-of-frame junctions, or ambiguous translated residues. A V3J clonotype was defined by an identical inferred V gene, J gene, and CDR3 amino acid sequence. Percentage overlap between repertoires was computed as shared unique clonotypes divided by the size of the smaller repertoire. Three approaches were used to assess repertoire richness: RTK rarefaction, the Chao1 estimator, and Recon v2.1 estimates of unobserved clonotypes. Generation probabilities were computed with OLGA for all TCRbeta clonotypes obtained by the gDNA method from several donors. What TCRdb holds here is the immuneACCESS table cut down to in-frame rearrangements. Part of the clones is not present; checked against another copy, under half of the missing clones reflect an unresolved V gene, and the others are unexplained. The V and J calls and clone size are taken from that table; D and trimming were inferred from the DNA. This sample holds about 2.4 million clones; under 95% were observed only once. Around 0.4% of the sample belongs to the ten largest clones.

The sequencing input was naive CD4+ T cells from PBMCs. The cell subset or site label, as the study defines it: CD45RA+ positively selected. This receptor was taken from a young man in good health. Some clones in this sample may be carry-over from other donors' samples.

The nucleotides are TGTGCCAGCAGTTACGTAAGACAGGACTATGGCTACACCTTC. This codes for CASSYVRQDYGYTF. This chain joins TRBV6-5 to TRBJ1-2, with TRBD1 perhaps the D gene, on 6 matching bases. Spanning cysteine to phenylalanine, the CDR3 consists of 14 amino acids. Only CDR3 DNA remains: 42 bases, in frame from the first base. Sequences MNHEY (CDR1) and SVGAGI (CDR2) are obtained from the germline V gene. V is pared back by 2 bases and J by 3 bases, with 10 bases lying between the germline termini.